The entry below describes one TCR beta chain. The data originate from a study of blood T cell repertoires in COVID-19. Across the study: The United States, Italy and Spain were the sources of the acute and convalescent COVID-19 samples. T cells, B-cell-depleted T cells, or PBMCs provided the cDNA or gDNA that served as material.

CDR1 and CDR2 (germline): SNHLY, FYNNEI. This CDR3 contains 14 residues. Trimming shortened V by 5 bases and J by 2 bases, and 13 bases separated the two germline ends. Study processing details: Amplification of reference gene primers was used by the study to estimate nucleated cell counts. Libraries were prepared by immunoSEQ multiplex PCR; TCRdb keeps only in-frame clonotypes and omits some of them. The D gene and trimming were derived from the DNA, and the V and J assignments and clone size from that table. The table shows approximately 90,000 clones, with over 70% occurring only once. The sequencing input was peripheral blood. This chain links TRBV2 with TRBJ2-7; D unresolved. This receptor was identified in an elderly man with active or convalescent COVID-19. The DNA for the CDR3 is TGTGCCAGCAGTCCCGCTTCGGTCCCCTACGAGCAGTACTTC. Encoded protein: CASSPASVPYEQYF.